Following are 10 T cell receptor beta chains from one sample sequenced in a study of blood T cell repertoires in COVID-19 (dated by TCRdb to the early 2020s). Library prep was done by the immunoSEQ multiplex PCR assay. TCRdb took over this immuneACCESS table, retaining in-frame rearrangements with V and J assigned. Such tables are incomplete; in checked studies, under half of the missing clones stem from an unresolved V gene, and the remainder is unexplained. This sample comprises around 220,000 clones, approximately 84% of them detected only once. The ten most abundant clones make up roughly 7% of the sample. Material: peripheral blood. The receptors were sampled from a woman of 80 years or more with COVID-19, enrolled during active disease.

V is TRBV6-1 and J is TRBJ2-1; 15 bases agree with TRBD2. The germline V gene encodes CDR1 MNHNS and CDR2 SASEGT. This CDR3 comprises 16 residues. J lost 6 bases, V lost 3 bases, and 3 bases had no gene match. CDR3 sequence: CASSEGLAGGFNEQFF. The CDR3 DNA sequence: TGTGCCAGCAGTGAGGGACTAGCGGGGGGATTCAATGAGCAGTTCTTC.

V and J are TRBV7-8 and TRBJ2-1; TRBD2 matches 9 bases. CDR1 is SGHVS and CDR2 is FQNEAQ in the germline V gene. The CDR3 contains 15 residues. J gave up 3 bases and V 5 bases, and 5 bases lay outside the gene matches. This CDR3 is CASSLETSGYNEQFF. The CDR3 bases are TGTGCCAGCAGCCTCGAGACTAGCGGCTACAATGAGCAGTTCTTC.

This clone was observed a few times. The chain has TRBV19 and TRBJ2-1; no clear D. Deletions cut 3 bases from V and 8 bases from J, with 8 bases between. This CDR3 has 12 amino acids. Germline CDR1 and CDR2: LNHDA and SQIVND (reference sequence). CDR3 DNA sequence: TGTGCCAGTAGTATCTTCGCGGATGAGCAGTTCTTC. Residues: CASSIFADEQFF.

This clone came up once. The chain uses TRBV3-1 (or the pseudogene TRBV3-2) and TRBJ2-7; TRBD2 might be the D (5 bases). Trimming took 1 base from V and 7 from J, leaving 17 bases between them. The germline V gene encodes CDR1 LGHDT and CDR2 YNNKEL (reference sequence). This CDR3 spans 15 amino acids. CDR3 sequence reads: CASSQGTRILGEQYF. Written as DNA, the CDR3 is TGTGCCAGCAGCCAAGGTACTAGGATCCTCGGGGAGCAGTACTTC.

The rearrangement uses TRBV19 and TRBJ2-1; no reliable D call. The CDR3 totals 13 residues. Germline lookup yields CDR1 LNHDA and CDR2 SQIVND (reference sequence). V was cut by 3 bases and J by 3 bases, with 6 bases left in between. CDR3 sequence reads: CASSISFYNEQFF. The DNA for the CDR3 is TGTGCCAGTAGTATTAGTTTCTACAATGAGCAGTTCTTC. The full variable domain, rest sourced from reference TRBV19 and TRBJ2-1, is DGGITQSPKYLFRKEGQNVTLSCEQNLNHDAMYWYRQDPGQGLRLIYYSQIVNDFQKGDIAEGYSVSREKKESFPLTVTSAQKNPTAFYLCASSISFYNEQFFGPGTRLTVL.

This CDR3 reads CASSDRPDSPLHF. DNA for the CDR3: TGTGCCAGCAGTGACAGGCCGGATTCACCCCTCCACTTT. J is TRBJ1-6 and V is TRBV2; D is ambiguous. Germline CDR1 is SNHLY and CDR2 is FYNNEI. This CDR3 has 13 residues. Trimming removed 3 bases from V and 8 bases from J, with 8 bases in between.

This clone was found once. The gene calls are TRBV6-5 and TRBJ2-3; D perhaps matches TRBD2 (6 bases). The germline gives CDR1 MNHEY, CDR2 SVGAGI. V was shortened by 8 bases and J by 4 bases, with 13 bases between the two germline ends. The CDR3 sequence is 13 residues long. CDR3 DNA: TGTGCCAGCGCGAGGGGAGGACCAGATACGCAGTATTTT. Protein: CASARGGPDTQYF.

This clone was detected only once. The V gene is TRBV7-2, the J gene TRBJ1-2; TRBD1 aligns across 8 bases. The J segment lost 6 bases and the V segment lost 6 bases, leaving 6 bases of the junction unmatched. The germline CDR1 and CDR2 sequences are SGHTA and FQGNSA. The length of the CDR3 is 13 residues. The CDR3 region is CASRLTGEHGYTF. In DNA form, the CDR3 reads TGTGCCAGCAGATTGACAGGGGAACATGGCTACACCTTC.

This chain uses TRBV10-3 with TRBJ1-1; 7 bases are shared with TRBD1. Germline loops: CDR1 ENHRY, CDR2 SYGVKD. This CDR3 contains 14 residues. V lost 2 bases, J lost 4 bases, and 4 bases stayed unmatched. The CDR3 reads CAISEGAGGTEAFF. CDR3 nucleotides: TGTGCCATCAGTGAGGGGGCAGGGGGCACTGAAGCTTTCTTT.

Only one count was recorded for this clone. This sequence joins TRBV5-1 and TRBJ1-5; a possible D gene is TRBD1 (5 bases). Germline CDR1 is SGHRS and CDR2 is YFSETQ. This CDR3 comprises 15 residues. Deletions cut 4 bases from V and 4 bases from J, with 15 bases between. CDR3 amino acids: CASSPFPGANQPQHF. In DNA form, the CDR3 reads TGCGCCAGCAGCCCATTTCCTGGGGCAAATCAGCCCCAGCATTTT. Full variable domain (outside the CDR3, taken from reference TRBV5-1 and TRBJ1-5): KAGVTQTPRYLIKTRGQQVTLSCSPISGHRSVSWYQQTPGQGLQFLFEYFSETQRNKGNFPGRFSGRQFSNSRSEMNVSTLELGDSALYLCASSPFPGANQPQHFGDGTRLSIL.